The clone carrying this T cell receptor beta chain was observed a single time. The CDR3 covers 13 residues. Germline values: CDR1 ENHRY, CDR2 SYGVKD. Trimming shortened V by 6 bases and J by 3 bases, and 11 bases separated the two germline ends. This entry is derived from a study of technical replicates of blood from a few donors. Sequencing used immunoSEQ multiplex PCR; TCRdb keeps in-frame clones, though not all of them. The sample has over 90,000 clones; 95% to 97% are singletons. The sequence derives from a human donor in good health. V is TRBV10-3 and J is TRBJ1-2, with a weak D call TRBD1 (5 bases). What was sequenced was T cells isolated from PBMCs. The CDR3 reads CAISLDTDYGYTF. In DNA form, the CDR3 reads TGTGCCATCAGCCTGGACACAGACTATGGCTACACCTTC.